This entry lists 31 T cell receptor beta chains sequenced from one sample in a study of cytomegalovirus exposure and HLA in healthy donors. Assay: immunoSEQ multiplex PCR; the TCRdb copy retains only in-frame clones and omits some. The sample lists about 160,000 clones; roughly 89% were seen once. The sequencing input was PBMCs. Receptor source: a woman between 18 and 29 years old in good health and CMV-seropositive.

The V gene is TRBV11-2, the J gene TRBJ2-3; a possible D gene is TRBD2 (6 bases). Per germline, CDR1 SGHAT and CDR2 FQNNGV. There are 11 residues in the CDR3. V lost 5 bases, J lost 10 bases, and 10 bases lay in between. The chain's CDR3 is CASSQTSPQYF. CDR3 in DNA: TGTGCCAGCAGCCAGACTAGTCCGCAGTATTTT.

The CDR3 reads CASRVSRDRAGYTF. The DNA of the CDR3 is TGTGCCAGTAGAGTATCCCGGGACAGGGCTGGCTACACCTTC. The V and J genes are TRBV19 and TRBJ1-2, with 9 bases that match TRBD1. With 6 bases clipped from V and 7 bases from J, the junction kept 9 bases outside the gene matches. CDR3 length: 14 amino acids. In germline, CDR1 is LNHDA, CDR2 SQIVND (reference sequence). The complete variable domain, with remaining parts taken from reference TRBV19 and TRBJ1-2, reads DGGITQSPKYLFRKEGQNVTLSCEQNLNHDAMYWYRQDPGQGLRLIYYSQIVNDFQKGDIAEGYSVSREKKESFPLTVTSAQKNPTAFYLCASRVSRDRAGYTFGSGTRLTVV.

This clone was found once. The J gene is TRBJ2-3, the V gene TRBV6-1, with D possibly TRBD1 on 6 matching bases. The CDR3 runs 18 residues. Trimming cost V 2 bases and J 0 bases, with 18 bases left between them. Germline loops: CDR1 MNHNS, CDR2 SASEGT. Here the CDR3 reads CASSESSGTTFSTDTQYF. CDR3 nucleotide sequence: TGTGCCAGCAGTGAATCCTCCGGGACAACCTTCAGCACAGATACGCAGTATTTT.

The gene calls are TRBV28 and TRBJ2-7; D unclear. Trimming removed 5 bases at V and 5 bases at J, with 16 bases between. This CDR3 region has 14 residues. Germline CDR1 is MDHEN and CDR2 is SYDVKM. The CDR3: CASSDSSFGHEQYF. For the CDR3, the DNA is TGTGCCAGCAGTGACTCTAGTTTCGGTCACGAGCAGTACTTC.

The CDR3 is CASSLGLEETQYF. The DNA of the CDR3 is TGTGCCAGCAGCTTGGGTTTAGAAGAGACCCAGTACTTC. The chain joins TRBV5-8 to TRBJ2-5; D unclear. Germline lookup yields CDR1 SGHTS and CDR2 YDEGEE. The CDR3 spans 13 residues. V lost 0 bases, J lost 3 bases, and 6 bases lay in between. Supplemented by reference TRBV5-8 and TRBJ2-5, the full variable domain reads EAGVTQSPTHLIKTRGQQATLRCSPISGHTSVYWYQQALGLGLQFLLWYDEGEERNRGNFPPRFSGRQFPNYSSELNVNALELEDSALYLCASSLGLEETQYFGPGTRLLVL.

V is TRBV5-8 and J is TRBJ2-2, with 10 bases lining up with TRBD1. J gave up 4 bases and V 3 bases, and 3 bases lay outside the gene matches. This CDR3 has 15 residues. Germline lookup yields CDR1 SGHTS and CDR2 YDEGEE. CDR3 sequence reads: CASSSRDRGTGELFF. The CDR3, as DNA: TGTGCCAGCAGCTCTCGGGACAGGGGCACCGGGGAGCTGTTTTTT.

Comments on this clone: A junction boundary mismatches the germline segment, possibly from a read error. V and J are TRBV5-4 and TRBJ2-1, with D hard to call. The germline gives CDR1 SGHNT, CDR2 YYREEE (reference sequence). This CDR3 comprises 11 residues. The CDR3 loop is CASSLDNKQFF. The CDR3 DNA reads as TGTGCCAGCAGCTTGGACAATAAGCAGTTCTTC.

This clone was observed a single time. V is TRBV7-8 and J is TRBJ1-5; TRBD1 might be the D (5 bases). Trimming shortened V by 4 bases and J by 3 bases, and 13 bases separated the two germline ends. The CDR3 loop spans 15 amino acids. Germline CDR1 is SGHVS and CDR2 is FQNEAQ. The CDR3 region has the DNA TGTGCCAGCAGCTCTGGGACTTTTCACAATCAGCCCCAGCATTTT. It translates to CASSSGTFHNQPQHF.

The gene calls are TRBV18 and TRBJ1-3; 9 nucleotides line up with TRBD1. Germline V CDR1 and CDR2: KGHSH, LQKENI. V gave up 6 bases and J gave up 1 base; unmatched junction bases: 4. The CDR3 covers 15 residues. CDR3 nucleotide sequence: TGTGCCAGCTCCGGACAGGGGTCGTCTGGAAACACCATATATTTT. Amino acids: CASSGQGSSGNTIYF.

DNA of the CDR3: TGCGCCAGCAGTGAGACAGGGGACGACATTCAGTACTTC. It translates to CASSETGDDIQYF. The chain links TRBV10-1 to TRBJ2-4, with TRBD1 identical over 7 bases. With V trimmed by 2 bases and J by 8 bases, 3 bases remained unmatched. Per the germline V gene, CDR1 is WNHNN and CDR2 is SYGVQD (reference sequence). The CDR3 has 13 residues.

The chain employs TRBV12-2 and TRBJ2-2; the table calls TRBD1, which could not be checked here. TRBV12-2 is a recognized pseudogene. This CDR3 has 13 amino acids. CDR3 protein: CASRLQGNGELFF. CDR3 in DNA: TGTGCAAGTCGGTTACAGGGAAACGGGGAGCTGTTTTTT.

The chain joins TRBV30 to TRBJ2-6; D unresolved. Trimming took off 4 bases at V and 4 bases at J, with 2 bases between the two ends. Germline V gene lookup returns CDR1 GTSNPN and CDR2 SVGIG (reference sequence). This CDR3 is 11 amino acids long. The CDR3 reads CAWTGANVLTF. The CDR3 DNA sequence: TGTGCCTGGACGGGGGCCAACGTCCTGACTTTC. The whole variable domain, remainder taken from reference TRBV30 and TRBJ2-6, is SQTIHQWPATLVQPVGSPLSLECTVEGTSNPNLYWYRQAAGRGLQLLFYSVGIGQISSEVPQNLSASRPQDRQFILSSKKLLLSDSGFYLCAWTGANVLTFGAGSRLTVL.

For the CDR3, the DNA is TGTGCCAGCAGCTTAAACAGGGACGAAAAACTGTTTTTT. It codes for CASSLNRDEKLFF. J is TRBJ1-4 and V is TRBV7-3; D is perhaps TRBD1 (6 bases). The germline CDR1 and CDR2 sequences are SGHTA and FQGTGA. The CDR3 length is 13 residues. The V end lost 1 base, the J end lost 8 bases, and 8 bases lay between the germline ends.

There are a few counts of this clone. The chain combines TRBV30 with TRBJ2-2, with TRBD2 identical over 8 bases. Per germline, CDR1 GTSNPN and CDR2 SVGIG (reference sequence). Trimming cost V 8 bases and J 4 bases; bases outside gene matches: 9. The CDR3 has 14 amino acids. The CDR3 bases are TGTGCCGGGACCCCCGCGGGAGGCACCGGGGAGCTGTTTTTT. Protein: CAGTPAGGTGELFF.

The chain has TRBV28 and TRBJ2-7; TRBD2 agrees at 11 bases. The CDR3 contains 14 residues. The germline V gene encodes CDR1 MDHEN and CDR2 SYDVKM. Trimming cost V 6 bases and J 0 bases; bases outside gene matches: 1. In DNA form, the CDR3 reads TGTGCCAGCAGAACTAGCGGGAGCTCCTACGAGCAGTACTTC. Protein: CASRTSGSSYEQYF.

This clone was detected only a few times. The chain has TRBV6-1 and TRBJ1-5, with 12 bases that match TRBD1. J was trimmed by 5 bases and V by 8 bases; bases with no gene match: 1. From germline, CDR1 is MNHNS and CDR2 SASEGT. This CDR3 spans 13 amino acids. The CDR3 sequence: CASGTGGYQPQHF. CDR3 sequence (DNA): TGTGCCAGCGGGACAGGGGGCTATCAGCCCCAGCATTTT.

The rearrangement joins TRBV5-5 to TRBJ1-5; D might be TRBD1 (6 bases). CDR3 length equals 14 residues. V lost 3 bases to trimming and J lost 4 bases, with 11 bases between them. CDR1 and CDR2 (germline): SGHKS, YYEKEE (reference sequence). The CDR3 DNA is TGTGCCAGCAGCTGGACAGATGGGAATCAGCCCCAGCATTTT. Encoded protein: CASSWTDGNQPQHF.

The CDR3, as DNA: TGTGCCAGCTCACAGGGGTTGAACACTGAAGCTTTCTTT. This codes for CASSQGLNTEAFF. This chain joins TRBV18 and TRBJ1-1; tentatively, D is TRBD1 (5 bases). Germline V gene sequence: CDR1 KGHSH, CDR2 LQKENI. The length of the CDR3 is 13 residues. Trimming removed 4 bases at V and 0 bases at J, with 6 bases between.

The rearrangement joins TRBV4-1 to TRBJ2-7, with 10 bases matching TRBD1. Germline CDR1 MGHRA, CDR2 YSYEKL. Trimming removed 3 bases from V and 5 bases from J; junction bases left unmatched: 13. This CDR3 region has 17 residues. The CDR3 region is CASSQKSPRDRGHEQYF. The CDR3 nucleotides are TGCGCCAGCAGCCAGAAATCCCCCCGGGACAGGGGCCACGAGCAGTACTTC.

The chain recombines TRBV5-1 with TRBJ2-3; D ambiguous. CDR1 is SGHRS, CDR2 YFSETQ, per germline. The V end lost 2 bases, the J end lost 3 bases, and 22 bases lay between the germline ends. This CDR3 spans 18 amino acids. CDR3 nucleotide sequence: TGCGCCAGCAGCTTCCGCAGGCAGGCCCGTACTCTAACAGATACGCAGTATTTT. This sequence encodes CASSFRRQARTLTDTQYF.

Remarks on this clone: A read error may produce the germline difference seen at one junction end. V usage is TRBV27 and J usage is TRBJ2-7; 10 bases line up with TRBD1. The CDR3 totals 16 residues. From germline, CDR1 is MNHEY and CDR2 SMNVEV (reference sequence). CDR3 DNA: TGTGCCAGCAGCTCCTCGGCAGCGGGGACAGGGGACGATCAGTACTTC. Translation gives CASSSSAAGTGDDQYF.

This rearrangement joins TRBV25-1 to TRBJ2-1, with 14 bases matching TRBD2. The V and J ends lost 10 bases and 8 bases, in that order; junction bases with no gene match: 10. From germline, CDR1 is MGHDK and CDR2 SYGVNS. The CDR3 has 15 residues. In DNA form, the CDR3 reads TGTGCCACCCTTTTGGTGGGACTAGCGGGGGATGAGCAGTTCTTC. Residues: CATLLVGLAGDEQFF. The whole variable domain, remainder taken from reference TRBV25-1 and TRBJ2-1, is EADIYQTPRYLVIGTGKKITLECSQTMGHDKMYWYQQDPGMELHLIHYSYGVNSTEKGDLSSESTVSRIRTEHFPLTLESARPSHTSQYLCATLLVGLAGDEQFFGPGTRLTVL.

This chain joins TRBV7-8 and TRBJ2-1; 9 positions agree with TRBD2. V lost 1 base and J lost 4; bases outside the gene matches: 11. CDR3 size: 18 residues. Germline CDR1 is SGHVS and CDR2 is FQNEAQ. The CDR3 protein is CASSLDSWREGGYNEQFF. The DNA for the CDR3 is TGTGCCAGCAGCTTAGATTCCTGGCGGGAGGGCGGGTACAATGAGCAGTTCTTC.

The genes are TRBV6-5 and TRBJ1-5, with D possibly matching TRBD1 (6 bases). V was pared by 8 bases and J by 7 bases, with 15 bases between. The length of the CDR3 is 13 residues. Germline V gives CDR1 MNHEY, CDR2 SVGAGI. The CDR3 DNA is TGTGCCAGCGCATACAGGGAAGGACAGCCCCAGCATTTT. Protein: CASAYREGQPQHF.

The sample holds one count of this clone. This chain links TRBV4-3 with TRBJ2-3; D is ambiguous. The germline gives CDR1 LGHNA, CDR2 YSLEER. The CDR3 runs to 16 residues. Deletions cut 2 bases from V and 1 base from J, with 13 bases between. The DNA for the CDR3 is TGCGCCAGCAGCCAACGACCAGGCATTGGCACAGATACGCAGTATTTT. Encoded protein: CASSQRPGIGTDTQYF.

The chain employs TRBV15 and TRBJ2-1, with 9 nucleotides matching TRBD1. From germline, CDR1 is LNHNV and CDR2 YYDKDF (reference sequence). The CDR3 consists of 16 residues. The trim removed 4 bases at V and 4 bases at J, leaving 8 bases unmatched. The CDR3 reads CATSTYRDRDYNEQFF. The CDR3 bases are TGTGCCACCAGCACCTATCGGGACAGGGATTACAATGAGCAGTTCTTC.

J is TRBJ1-1 and V is TRBV6-1; D remains ambiguous. The CDR3 totals 12 residues. Germline CDR1 MNHNS, CDR2 SASEGT. The V and J ends lost 3 bases and 5 bases respectively, with 7 bases between them. DNA of the CDR3: TGTGCCAGCAGTGACGGGGTTACTGAAGCTTTCTTT. It is translated as CASSDGVTEAFF.

The chain links TRBV5-1 to TRBJ1-2; 8 positions agree with TRBD1. Germline V CDR1 and CDR2: SGHRS, YFSETQ. The CDR3 covers 15 residues. Losses at the gene ends were 4 bases for V and 8 bases for J; bases not matched to a gene: 13. The CDR3 sequence is CASSMMTGAPGGYTF. The CDR3 bases are TGCGCCAGCAGCATGATGACAGGGGCGCCGGGAGGCTACACCTTC.

J is TRBJ2-5 and V is TRBV6-7, with TRBD2 identical over 10 bases. TRBV6-7 is an ORF for which the function is uncertain. The CDR3 loop spans 16 amino acids. J was trimmed by 3 bases and V by 2 bases; bases with no gene match: 6. The CDR3 region is CASSYQPSGREETQYF. The CDR3 DNA sequence: TGTGCCAGCAGTTACCAACCTAGCGGGAGAGAAGAGACCCAGTACTTC.

The J gene is TRBJ2-1, the V gene TRBV7-2, with TRBD1 identical over 11 bases. Germline CDR1 SGHTA, CDR2 FQGNSA. This CDR3 is built from 19 residues. The ends lost 2 bases at V and 8 bases at J; junction bases unmatched: 17. For the CDR3, the DNA is TGTGCCAGCAGCTTATTGGACAGGGGGCGCGGAGGACTAGGCGATGAGCAGTTCTTC. Its protein is CASSLLDRGRGGLGDEQFF.

The J gene is TRBJ2-5, the V gene TRBV18, with unresolved D. CDR3 length: 13 amino acids. V lost 2 bases, J lost 1 base, and 5 bases lay in between. Per germline, CDR1 KGHSH and CDR2 LQKENI. In nucleotides, the CDR3 is TGTGCCAGCTCACCAGGGCTCCAAGAGACCCAGTACTTC. It translates to CASSPGLQETQYF.